These 17 T cell receptor beta chains originate from one sample sequenced in a study of response to subunit inactivated influenza vaccine listed by TCRdb under 2018. The receptor library was made with RT-PCR. Sequencing instrument: Illumina HiSeq 2500. The public reads were reprocessed in TCRdb via fastp at Q25 and MiXCR, keeping in-frame beta chains. Every entry covers one CDR3 protein and lists the most common genes and DNA from its rows. The sample table lists about 540,000 distinct CDR3 sequences, about 15% of them with a count of one. The ten biggest clones cover approximately 10% of the sample. Sequencing used PBMCs from blood, obtained 11 to 12 days after vaccination. The receptors come from a man between 50 and 59 years old who received an inactivated influenza vaccine. Donor details come from another sample of the same person, matched by shared clones.

This clonotype was observed a few times. V gene TRBV5-1 combines with J gene TRBJ2-3; 9 bases agree with TRBD2. The CDR3 consists of 14 residues. Germline V gene lookup returns CDR1 SGHRS and CDR2 YFSETQ. V lost 5 bases to trimming and J lost 6 bases; unmatched junction nucleotides: 7. CDR3 sequence: CASRPGTSIDTQYF. The CDR3 region has the DNA TGCGCCAGCAGGCCCGGGACTAGCATTGATACGCAGTATTTT. The complete variable domain, with remaining parts taken from reference TRBV5-1 and TRBJ2-3, reads KAGVTQTPRYLIKTRGQQVTLSCSPISGHRSVSWYQQTPGQGLQFLFEYFSETQRNKGNFPGRFSGRQFSNSRSEMNVSTLELGDSALYLCASRPGTSIDTQYFGPGTRLTVL.

The CDR3 sequence: CASSLTGVKNIQYF. DNA for the CDR3: TGTGCCAGCAGCCTAACCGGGGTCAAAAACATTCAGTACTTC. This chain connects TRBV7-2 to TRBJ2-4; tentative D call: TRBD2 (5 bases). With 5 bases removed from V and 3 bases from J, the gap between germline ends came to 11 bases. Germline V gene sequence: CDR1 SGHTA, CDR2 FQGNSA. The CDR3 loop spans 14 amino acids.

The chain is built from TRBV20-1 and TRBJ2-7; D possibly corresponds to TRBD2 (6 bases). This CDR3 is 15 amino acids long. V shed 1 base and J shed 0 bases, with 13 bases lying between them. Germline CDR1 DFQATT, CDR2 SNEGSKA (reference sequence). The CDR3 is CSARGGRWNSYEQYF. DNA of the CDR3: TGCAGTGCTAGAGGGGGGAGGTGGAACTCCTACGAGCAGTACTTC.

V and J are TRBV15 and TRBJ2-2; 9 nucleotides line up with TRBD1. J lost 1 base, V lost 4 bases, and 13 bases had no gene match. Germline-derived CDR1 and CDR2 are LNHNV and YYDKDF (reference sequence). This CDR3 region has 19 residues. The CDR3 is CATSILLPTGGRNTGELFF. CDR3 coding DNA: TGTGCCACCAGCATTCTCCTCCCTACAGGGGGCAGGAACACCGGGGAGCTGTTTTTT.

This clonotype showed up just a few times. CDR3 in amino acids: CASSPKGQNNQPQHF. Written as DNA, the CDR3 is TGTGCCAGCAGCCCCAAGGGACAGAACAATCAGCCCCAGCATTTT. J is TRBJ1-5 and V is TRBV7-2; 7 nucleotides line up with TRBD1. Germline assignment: CDR1 SGHTA and CDR2 FQGNSA. The CDR3 has 15 residues. V lost 5 bases and J lost 3; bases outside the gene matches: 7. Full variable domain (missing parts from reference TRBV7-2 and TRBJ1-5): GAGVSQSPSNKVTEKGKDVELRCDPISGHTALYWYRQSLGQGLEFLIYFQGNSAPDKSGLPSDRFSAERTGGSVSTLTIQRTQQEDSAVYLCASSPKGQNNQPQHFGDGTRLSIL.

This clonotype was recorded a few times. V is TRBV5-1 and J is TRBJ2-7; D is perhaps TRBD1 (6 bases). Trimming removed 2 bases from V and 5 bases from J, with 11 bases in between. This CDR3 comprises 13 residues. CDR1 and CDR2 from the germline V gene are SGHRS and YFSETQ. For the CDR3, the DNA is TGCGCCAGCAGCTTCCAGGGGAACAACGAGCAGTACTTC. Translation gives CASSFQGNNEQYF. The full variable domain, completed using reference TRBV5-1 and TRBJ2-7, is KAGVTQTPRYLIKTRGQQVTLSCSPISGHRSVSWYQQTPGQGLQFLFEYFSETQRNKGNFPGRFSGRQFSNSRSEMNVSTLELGDSALYLCASSFQGNNEQYFGPGTRLTVT.

This chain joins TRBV4-2 and TRBJ2-2, with a possible D match to TRBD2 (5 bases). With 4 bases removed from V and 5 bases from J, the gap between germline ends came to 14 bases. The germline V gene has CDR1 LGHNA and CDR2 YNFKEQ. The CDR3 length is 15 residues. CDR3 protein: CASSPRRDRTGELFF. The CDR3 region has the DNA TGTGCCAGCAGCCCCCGACGGGATAGAACCGGGGAGCTGTTTTTT.

The sample holds many counts of this clonotype. The chain couples TRBV7-9 to TRBJ1-2, with a tentative D call TRBD1 (5 bases). The CDR3 has 17 residues. Trimming cost V 1 base and J 0 bases, with 15 bases left between them. Germline V lookup: CDR1 SEHNR, CDR2 FQNEAQ (reference sequence). The DNA for the CDR3 is TGTGCCAGCAGCTTAGACCGACAGTACCTCTCTAACTATGGCTACACCTTC. Translation gives CASSLDRQYLSNYGYTF. Variable domain in full (rest from reference TRBV7-9 and TRBJ1-2): DTGVSQNPRHKITKRGQNVTFRCDPISEHNRLYWYRQTLGQGPEFLTYFQNEAQLEKSRLLSDRFSAERPKGSFSTLEIQRTEQGDSAMYLCASSLDRQYLSNYGYTFGSGTRLTVV.

There are many counts of this clonotype. This chain connects TRBV10-3 to TRBJ2-7; no firm D call. Germline V gene lookup returns CDR1 ENHRY and CDR2 SYGVKD. V was clipped by 3 bases and J by 6 bases, with 12 bases between them. CDR3 length equals 13 residues. DNA for the CDR3: TGTGCCATCAGTGACCCTGATGGGCCCGAGCAGTACTTC. It encodes CAISDPDGPEQYF.

CDR3 loop: CASSLMASDRNQPQHF. CDR3 nucleotide sequence: TGCGCCAGCAGCTTAATGGCGTCGGATCGCAATCAGCCCCAGCATTTT. This chain connects TRBV5-1 to TRBJ1-5, with no clear D. Between the trimmed V and J ends, which lost 2 bases and 2 bases, there was a span of 14 bases. Per germline, CDR1 SGHRS and CDR2 YFSETQ. This CDR3 is built from 16 residues.

This clonotype was counted a few times. This rearrangement joins TRBV10-3 to TRBJ1-2, with D unresolved. V lost 5 bases to trimming and J lost 0 bases, with 13 bases between them. CDR3 length: 15 residues. Per germline, CDR1 ENHRY and CDR2 SYGVKD. The CDR3 sequence: CAISNPSGSNYGYTF. In DNA, the CDR3 is TGTGCCATCAGTAACCCCTCGGGATCTAACTATGGCTACACCTTC.

This clonotype was detected ten times or more. The rearrangement links TRBV7-8 to TRBJ2-7; 8 bases map to TRBD2. The CDR3 runs to 14 residues. Trimming took 3 bases from V and 2 from J; bases not matched to a gene: 3. Germline assignment: CDR1 SGHVS and CDR2 FQNEAQ. The chain's CDR3 is CASSLLAGTYEQYF. The CDR3 coding sequence is TGTGCCAGCAGCTTGCTAGCGGGCACCTACGAGCAGTACTTC.

V usage is TRBV10-3 and J usage is TRBJ2-5; the D call may be TRBD1 or TRBD2 (5 bases each). This CDR3 is 14 amino acids long. V lost 11 bases to trimming and J lost 4 bases, with 20 bases between them. Germline V gene data show CDR1 as ENHRY and CDR2 as SYGVKD. The CDR3 region is CAATSREIGETQYF. As DNA, the CDR3 is TGTGCCGCGACAAGCAGGGAGATTGGAGAGACCCAGTACTTC.

The gene calls are TRBV20-1 and TRBJ2-4; weak D call: TRBD1 (5 bases). The length of the CDR3 is 13 residues. The V end lost 3 bases, the J end lost 7 bases, and 13 bases lay between the germline ends. Germline V CDR1 and CDR2: DFQATT, SNEGSKA (reference sequence). The CDR3 loop reads CSASTQGRNIQYF. The DNA of the CDR3 is TGCAGTGCTAGTACCCAGGGTAGGAACATTCAGTACTTC.

J is TRBJ2-2 and V is TRBV20-1; TRBD2 matches at 8 bases. Germline CDR1 and CDR2: DFQATT and SNEGSKA (reference sequence). The CDR3 contains 17 residues. V was pared by 3 bases and J by 0 bases, with 9 bases of the junction left unmatched. The CDR3 nucleotides read TGCAGTGCTAGGCTCTCAGCGGGGGCTGCGAACACCGGGGAGCTGTTTTTT. Its translation is CSARLSAGAANTGELFF.

This clonotype was detected a few times. The V and J genes are TRBV12-3 or TRBV12-4 and TRBJ2-2; possible D gene TRBD1, 6 bases. Trimming removed 3 bases at V and 1 base at J, with 15 bases between. The CDR3 contains 17 residues. CDR3 sequence: CASSFSTGKLNTGELFF. The CDR3 DNA reads TGTGCCAGCAGTTTTTCAACAGGGAAACTGAACACCGGGGAGCTGTTTTTT.

This sequence joins TRBV28 and TRBJ2-5; a possible D gene is TRBD1 (6 bases). CDR1 and CDR2 from the germline V gene are MDHEN and SYDVKM. With 5 bases removed from V and 4 bases from J, the gap between germline ends came to 17 bases. The CDR3 extends over 15 amino acids. The CDR3 spells CASSLPTGLGETQYF. The CDR3 bases are TGTGCCAGCAGTCTCCCCACAGGGTTAGGAGAGACCCAGTACTTC. Full variable domain (remainder filled in from reference TRBV28 and TRBJ2-5): DVKVTQSSRYLVKRTGEKVFLECVQDMDHENMFWYRQDPGLGLRLIYFSYDVKMKEKGDIPEGYSVSREKKERFSLILESASTNQTSMYLCASSLPTGLGETQYFGPGTRLLVL.